This T cell receptor (beta chain) appears in the sequencing data of a study of blood T cell repertoires in COVID-19. Background on the study: Collection of acute and convalescent COVID-19 samples took place in the United States, Italy and Spain.

Trimming took off 6 bases at V and 7 bases at J, with 12 bases between the two ends. Germline V lookup: CDR1 SEHNR, CDR2 FQNEAQ (reference sequence). The length of the CDR3 is 13 residues. This clone was observed a single time. The authors' processing: Estimation of nucleated cell counts relied on the amplification of reference gene primers. Libraries were prepared by immunoSEQ multiplex PCR; TCRdb keeps only in-frame clonotypes and omits some of them. V and J calls and clone size are copied from that table; D and trimming were computed from the DNA. In the table there are over 30,000 clones, approximately 78% of which are singletons.

Sequenced input: peripheral blood. V usage is TRBV7-9 and J usage is TRBJ2-2; weak D call: TRBD2 (5 bases). This receptor was obtained from a man older than 75 with active or convalescent COVID-19. CDR3: CASRPRRGGELFF. CDR3 bases: TGTGCCAGCAGGCCCAGACGGGGCGGGGAGCTGTTTTTT.